This T cell receptor beta chain was recovered during a study of shared clonotypes between healthy human individuals. Points from the study as a whole: Researchers found naive subsets generally carried larger estimated richness than memory subsets.

Memory CD4+ cells were the fraction left after CD45RA+ naive selection. TCRdb's copy holds only in-frame clones and misses some; the assay was immunoSEQ multiplex PCR. The sample includes about 1 million clones, around four fifths of them seen just once. Trimming shortened V by 4 bases and J by 1 base, and 10 bases separated the two germline ends. Germline V gene sequence: CDR1 SGHAT, CDR2 FQDESV (reference sequence). The CDR3 sequence is 14 residues long. A word on this clone: Its antigen is currently unknown.

The clonotype was recovered from a man younger than 35 in good health. Material: memory CD4+ T cells sorted from blood. Subset noted: CD45RA-negative fraction. The V call is TRBV11-1, the J call TRBJ1-1; weak D call: TRBD1 (6 bases). The DNA for the CDR3 is TGTGCCAGCAGCTCGAGACAGGAGAACACTGAAGCTTTCTTT. Protein sequence: CASSSRQENTEAFF.